Listed below are T cell receptor beta chains from one sample, sequenced in a study of blood T cell repertoires in COVID-19. Some clones are missing from TCRdb's copy, which holds only in-frame ones; the method was immunoSEQ multiplex PCR. The sample contains over 200,000 clones, around 90% of which appear only once. Sequenced: peripheral blood. Receptor source: a man aged 55 to 69 with COVID-19, enrolled during active disease. CDR3s leave out the opening cysteine and the closing phenylalanine or tryptophan.

CDR3: ASSFYLDSGNTIY
J: TRBJ1-3
V: TRBV7-2

CDR3: ASSVSSSGDYGYT
J: TRBJ1-2
V: TRBV9

CDR3: ASSYGQGAIDEQF
J: TRBJ2-1
V: TRBV5-1

CDR3: ASSQAGTGGNEQF
J: TRBJ2-1
V: TRBV4-2

CDR3: ASRRDRVTGELF
J: TRBJ2-2
V: TRBV28

CDR3: ASSSQGNNNSPLH
J: TRBJ1-6
V: TRBV7-6

CDR3: ASSQPGLANSPLH
J: TRBJ1-6
V: TRBV28

CDR3: ASSQVGQPQH
J: TRBJ1-5
V: TRBV3-1/TRBV3-2

CDR3: ASSQVDLTNTGELF
J: TRBJ2-2
V: TRBV3-1/TRBV3-2

CDR3: ASSYERGATGELF
J: TRBJ2-2
V: TRBV6-5

CDR3: ASSFAGGNTEAF
J: TRBJ1-1
V: TRBV7-2

CDR3: ASRGQGVNTGELF
J: TRBJ2-2
V: TRBV2

CDR3: ATAGGPDQPQH
J: TRBJ1-5
V: TRBV24-1

CDR3: ASSSDSGRNTEAF
J: TRBJ1-1
V: TRBV6-5

CDR3: ASSRTGTANTEAF
J: TRBJ1-1
V: TRBV11-2

CDR3: AISLGGATNEKLF
J: TRBJ1-4
V: TRBV10-3

CDR3: ASIARDRQGSTEAF
J: TRBJ1-1
V: TRBV6-4

CDR3: ATTASGRGEQF
J: TRBJ2-1
V: TRBV24-1

CDR3: AISEAHRETGELF
J: TRBJ2-2
V: TRBV10-3

CDR3: ASSTDTAMAGYT
J: TRBJ1-2
V: TRBV19

CDR3: ASRKTGIAQETQY
J: TRBJ2-5
V: TRBV6-4

CDR3: ASTPHGTSNEQF
J: TRBJ2-1
V: TRBV25-1

CDR3: ASSRQLAGDYNEQF
J: TRBJ2-1
V: TRBV4-2

CDR3: ASSRKATSGNAGELF
J: TRBJ2-2
V: TRBV7-2

CDR3: ASRLGQLNTEAF
J: TRBJ1-1
V: TRBV7-8

CDR3: ASSDRGLSGNTIY
J: TRBJ1-3
V: TRBV6-5

CDR3: ASSEAQGLSEKLF
J: TRBJ1-4
V: TRBV6-1

CDR3: ASDGPGAGGGSDYGYT
J: TRBJ1-2
V: TRBV5-1

CDR3: ASSFVWSEAF
J: TRBJ1-1
V: TRBV12-3/TRBV12-4

CDR3: AWNPRGNEKLF
J: TRBJ1-4
V: TRBV30

CDR3: ATSRAKPGSGLDEKLF
J: TRBJ1-4
V: TRBV15

CDR3: ASSYDRLNSPLH
J: TRBJ1-6
V: TRBV7-9

CDR3: ASSLEMSDLYEQY
J: TRBJ2-7
V: TRBV27

CDR3: SASRGGQFNQPQH
J: TRBJ1-5
V: TRBV20-1

CDR3: AWSAGGQGYGYT
J: TRBJ1-2
V: TRBV30